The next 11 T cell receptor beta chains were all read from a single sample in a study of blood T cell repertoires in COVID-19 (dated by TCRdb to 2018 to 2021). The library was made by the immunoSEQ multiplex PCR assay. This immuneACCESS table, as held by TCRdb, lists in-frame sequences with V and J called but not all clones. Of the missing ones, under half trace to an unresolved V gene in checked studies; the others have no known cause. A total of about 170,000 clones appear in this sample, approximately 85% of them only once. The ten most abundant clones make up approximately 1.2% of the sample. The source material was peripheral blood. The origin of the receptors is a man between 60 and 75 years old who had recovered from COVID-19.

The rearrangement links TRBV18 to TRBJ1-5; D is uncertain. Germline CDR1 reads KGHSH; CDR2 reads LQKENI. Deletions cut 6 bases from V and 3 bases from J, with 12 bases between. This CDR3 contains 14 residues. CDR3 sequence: CASSWGGNNQPQHF. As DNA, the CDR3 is TGTGCCAGCTCCTGGGGAGGGAACAATCAGCCCCAGCATTTT.

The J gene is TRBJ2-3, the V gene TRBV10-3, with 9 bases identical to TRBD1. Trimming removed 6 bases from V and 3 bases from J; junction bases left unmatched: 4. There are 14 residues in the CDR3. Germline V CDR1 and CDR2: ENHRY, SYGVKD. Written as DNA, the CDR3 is TGTGCCATCAGCGGACAGGGGCGGACAGATACGCAGTATTTT. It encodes CAISGQGRTDTQYF.

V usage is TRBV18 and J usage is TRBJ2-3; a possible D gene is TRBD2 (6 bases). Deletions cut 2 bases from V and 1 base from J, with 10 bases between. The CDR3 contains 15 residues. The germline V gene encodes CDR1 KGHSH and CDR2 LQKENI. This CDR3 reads CASSPGGLGTDTQYF. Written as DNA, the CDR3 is TGTGCCAGCTCACCAGGGGGACTCGGCACAGATACGCAGTATTTT.

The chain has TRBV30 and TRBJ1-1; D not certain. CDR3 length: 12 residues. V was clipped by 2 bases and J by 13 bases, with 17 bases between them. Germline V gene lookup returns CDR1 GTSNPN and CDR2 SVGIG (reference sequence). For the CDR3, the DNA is TGTGCCTGGAGTCCAACCGAGGAGCGGTGTTTCTTT. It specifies CAWSPTEERCFF.

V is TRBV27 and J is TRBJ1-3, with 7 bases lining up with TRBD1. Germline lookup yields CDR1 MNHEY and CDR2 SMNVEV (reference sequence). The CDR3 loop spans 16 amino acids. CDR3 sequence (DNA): TGTGCAACCAGCCCCGACAGGGCCTCCTCTGGAAACACCATATATTTT. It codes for CATSPDRASSGNTIYF.

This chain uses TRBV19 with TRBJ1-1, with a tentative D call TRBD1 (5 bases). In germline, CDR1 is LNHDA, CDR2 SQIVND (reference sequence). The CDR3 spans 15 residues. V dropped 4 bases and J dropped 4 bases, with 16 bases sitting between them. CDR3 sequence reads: CASSRGLIDGTEAFF. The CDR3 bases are TGTGCCAGTAGTAGGGGCCTGATAGACGGCACTGAAGCTTTCTTT.

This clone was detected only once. The CDR3 sequence is CASSYRGTSYNEQFF. The CDR3 bases are TGTGCCAGCAGTTACAGGGGGACAAGTTACAATGAGCAGTTCTTC. V gene TRBV6-2 or TRBV6-3 combines with J gene TRBJ2-1; D perhaps matches TRBD1 (6 bases). The V end was cut by 2 bases, the J end by 4 bases, with 12 bases between. Germline assignment: CDR1 MNHEY and CDR2 SVGEGT. This CDR3 has 15 amino acids.

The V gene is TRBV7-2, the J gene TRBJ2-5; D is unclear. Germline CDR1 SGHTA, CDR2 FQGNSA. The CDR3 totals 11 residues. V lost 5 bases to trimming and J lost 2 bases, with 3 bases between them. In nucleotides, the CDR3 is TGTGCCAGCAGCCCTCAAGAGACCCAGTACTTC. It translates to CASSPQETQYF.

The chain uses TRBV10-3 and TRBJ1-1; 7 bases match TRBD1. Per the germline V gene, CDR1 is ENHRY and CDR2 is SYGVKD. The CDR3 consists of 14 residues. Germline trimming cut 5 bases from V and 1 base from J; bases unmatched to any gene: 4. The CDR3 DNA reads TGTGCCATCAGTAGGACAGGAGAGAACACTGAAGCTTTCTTT. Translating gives CAISRTGENTEAFF.

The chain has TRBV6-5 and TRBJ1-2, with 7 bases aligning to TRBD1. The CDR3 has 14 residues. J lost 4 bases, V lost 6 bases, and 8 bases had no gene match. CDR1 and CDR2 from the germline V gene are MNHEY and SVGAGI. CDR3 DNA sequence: TGTGCCAGCAGCCCCGGAGGGGGCATCTATGGCTACACCTTC. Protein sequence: CASSPGGGIYGYTF.

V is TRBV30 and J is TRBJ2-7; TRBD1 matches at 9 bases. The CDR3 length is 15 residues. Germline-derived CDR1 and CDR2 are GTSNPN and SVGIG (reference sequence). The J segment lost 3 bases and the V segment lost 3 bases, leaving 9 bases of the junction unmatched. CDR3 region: CAWRLRGTGLYEQYF. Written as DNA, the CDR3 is TGTGCCTGGAGACTGCGTGGGACAGGGCTCTACGAGCAGTACTTC.